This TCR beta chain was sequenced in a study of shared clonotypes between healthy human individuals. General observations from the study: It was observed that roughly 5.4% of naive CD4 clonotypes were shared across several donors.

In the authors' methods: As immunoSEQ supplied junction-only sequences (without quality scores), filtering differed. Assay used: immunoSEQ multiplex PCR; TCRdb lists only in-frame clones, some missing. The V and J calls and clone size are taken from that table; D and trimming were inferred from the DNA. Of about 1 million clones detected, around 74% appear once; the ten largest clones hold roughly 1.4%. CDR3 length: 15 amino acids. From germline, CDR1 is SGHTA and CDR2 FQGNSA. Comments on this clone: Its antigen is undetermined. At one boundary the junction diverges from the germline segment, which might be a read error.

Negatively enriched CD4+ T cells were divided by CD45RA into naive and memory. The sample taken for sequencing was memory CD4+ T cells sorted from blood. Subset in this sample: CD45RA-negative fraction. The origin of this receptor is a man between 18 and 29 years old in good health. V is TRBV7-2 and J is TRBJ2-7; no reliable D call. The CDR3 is CASSLADGPVAEQYF. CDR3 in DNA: TGTGCCAGCAGTTTAGCAGACGGACCCGTCGCCGAGCAGTACTTC.